These 6 T cell receptor beta chains came from one sample sequenced in a study of T cells in Graves' hyperthyroidism and ophthalmopathy. The investigators amplified TCR beta CDR3 regions from RNA transcripts. Primed by the HTBI set, a first-round RT-PCR was run on the TCR CDR3. TCRdb called the multiplex PCR reads again in MiXCR, with one record for every CDR3 protein. The data contain around 440,000 distinct CDR3 sequences, about 15% of them seen just once; the ten biggest clones take up approximately 8%. The sequenced sample consisted of blood. These receptors were taken from a young woman with Graves' hyperthyroidism.

This clonotype has ten or more counts. The V gene is TRBV10-2, the J gene TRBJ2-1, with a tentative D call TRBD2 (6 bases). The V end was cut by 8 bases, the J end by 6 bases, with 23 bases between. Per the germline V gene, CDR1 is WSHSY and CDR2 is SAAADI. The CDR3 totals 16 residues. The CDR3 reads CASALRGLDGGNEQFF. In DNA form, the CDR3 reads TGCGCCAGCGCCCTCCGCGGACTGGACGGGGGCAATGAGCAGTTCTTC.

The J gene is TRBJ1-6, the V gene TRBV6-4, with a possible D match to TRBD1 (5 bases). CDR1 MRHNA and CDR2 SNTAGT come from the germline V gene. This CDR3 comprises 14 residues. Trimming took off 3 bases at V and 10 bases at J, with 13 bases between the two ends. Here the CDR3 reads CASSEQGHGSPLHF. The CDR3 nucleotides read TGTGCCAGCAGTGAGCAGGGCCACGGATCACCCCTCCACTTT.

In its sample, this clonotype was seen a few times. This chain connects TRBV6-1 to TRBJ1-1; D is unclear. CDR1 and CDR2 from the germline V gene are MNHNS and SASEGT. This CDR3 has 10 amino acids. Trimming shortened V by 6 bases and J by 3 bases, and 2 bases separated the two germline ends. As DNA, the CDR3 is TGTGCCAGCAGGTACACTGAAGCTTTCTTT. Translation gives CASRYTEAFF.

This clonotype was counted only a few times. The CDR3 DNA sequence: TGTGCCAGCAGCTTAGTCGGGATAGCGGGAGCGAATGAGCAGTTCTTC. Amino acids: CASSLVGIAGANEQFF. The chain employs TRBV11-1 and TRBJ2-1; 9 bases are shared with TRBD2. J was trimmed by 7 bases and V by 1 base; bases with no gene match: 8. Looked up from germline, CDR1 is SGHAT and CDR2 is FQDESV (reference sequence). The length of the CDR3 is 16 residues.

This clonotype was recorded many times. V usage is TRBV5-1 and J usage is TRBJ2-2; TRBD1 matches 10 bases. The CDR3 spans 15 residues. Losses at the gene ends were 4 bases for V and 7 bases for J; bases not matched to a gene: 7. Germline V lookup: CDR1 SGHRS, CDR2 YFSETQ. In DNA, the CDR3 is TGCGCCAGCAGCATGACCGGGACAGGGGTCGGGGAGCTGTTTTTT. Translated: CASSMTGTGVGELFF.

This clonotype was observed many times. The chain links TRBV2 to TRBJ1-1, with 9 bases identical to TRBD1. Germline V gives CDR1 SNHLY, CDR2 FYNNEI. Germline trimming cut 6 bases from V and 5 bases from J; bases unmatched to any gene: 16. The CDR3 has 17 residues. CDR3: CASSANRDRVVRTEAFF. The CDR3 coding sequence is TGTGCCAGCAGCGCCAACCGGGACAGGGTGGTTAGAACTGAAGCTTTCTTT.